Shown below are 25 T cell receptor beta chains from a single sample sequenced in a study of blood T cell repertoires in COVID-19. The protocol was immunoSEQ multiplex PCR, while the TCRdb copy is restricted to in-frame clones and leaves out a portion. This repertoire shows about 120,000 clones, around 86% found once; its top ten account for 25% to 30%. Sequencing was done on a sample of peripheral blood. These receptors originate from a woman between 65 and 79 years old with acute or convalescent COVID-19.

The chain joins TRBV29-1 to TRBJ1-5; 9 bases map to TRBD1. In germline, CDR1 is SQVTM, CDR2 ANQGSEA. CDR3 length equals 15 residues. With 0 bases clipped from V and 4 bases from J, the junction kept 4 bases outside the gene matches. CDR3 in DNA: TGCAGCGTTGAAGATCGGGACAGGGTTAATCAGCCCCAGCATTTT. Protein: CSVEDRDRVNQPQHF.

This clone was counted once. The chain combines TRBV5-3 with TRBJ2-7, with D perhaps TRBD1 (6 bases). TRBV5-3 counts as an open reading frame of uncertain function. The CDR3 is made up of 17 amino acids. V lost 0 bases, J lost 4 bases, and 20 bases lay in between. This chain's CDR3 is CARSLGKTGTNRYEQYF. For the CDR3, the DNA is TGTGCCAGAAGCTTGGGCAAGACAGGAACGAATCGATACGAGCAGTACTTC.

This clone was counted only a few times. The chain is built from TRBV27 and TRBJ1-5, with D unclear. The CDR3 is made up of 17 amino acids. The ends were cut back, 2 bases at V and 8 bases at J, with 22 bases in the middle. Germline V gives CDR1 MNHEY, CDR2 SMNVEV (reference sequence). The DNA for the CDR3 is TGTGCCAGCAGTTTACTAGTGATCGGCCTTACCAGTAAGCCCCAGCATTTT. This sequence encodes CASSLLVIGLTSKPQHF.

The chain couples TRBV7-2 to TRBJ1-4; D gene unclear. Deletions cut 4 bases from V and 2 bases from J, with 8 bases between. The germline V gene has CDR1 SGHTA and CDR2 FQGNSA. The CDR3 is 14 residues long. CDR3 region: CASSSFGTNEKLFF. Here the CDR3 DNA reads TGTGCCAGCAGCTCCTTCGGTACTAATGAAAAACTGTTTTTT.

The CDR3 DNA sequence: TGTGCCAGCATTCGGGGGGGGGAGCAGTATTTT. Translating it yields CASIRGGEQYF. The V call is TRBV28, the J call TRBJ2-3, with TRBD2 matching over 8 bases. J gave up 11 bases and V 7 bases, and 5 bases lay outside the gene matches. Germline V gives CDR1 MDHEN, CDR2 SYDVKM. The length of the CDR3 is 11 residues.

The chain couples TRBV30 to TRBJ2-4; D uncertain. Per the germline V gene, CDR1 is GTSNPN and CDR2 is SVGIG (reference sequence). The CDR3 contains 12 residues. Trimming stripped 2 bases from V and 8 bases from J, with 10 bases between. The CDR3 nucleotides are TGTGCCTGGAGTAGCTCCCCTTACATTCAGTACTTC. It is translated as CAWSSSPYIQYF.

This chain joins TRBV11-2 and TRBJ1-1, with 7 nucleotides matching TRBD1. Germline assignment: CDR1 SGHAT and CDR2 FQNNGV. The CDR3 loop spans 14 amino acids. V was pared by 0 bases and J by 5 bases, with 3 bases of the junction left unmatched. In DNA form, the CDR3 reads TGTGCCAGCAGCTTAGAGACAGGGAGGACTGAAGCTTTCTTT. Translating it yields CASSLETGRTEAFF.

This clone was seen more than once but under ten times. This CDR3 is CASSEASGRGGYTF. DNA of the CDR3: TGTGCCAGCAGTGAAGCTTCAGGCAGGGGTGGCTACACCTTC. This chain links TRBV6-1 with TRBJ1-2; tentatively, D is TRBD1 (6 bases). Per germline, CDR1 MNHNS and CDR2 SASEGT. V lost 0 bases and J 7 bases, leaving 12 bases between the germline ends. The CDR3 has 14 amino acids.

In its sample, this clone was seen once. The V call is TRBV6-5, the J call TRBJ1-1; 7 positions match TRBD1. V shed 4 bases and J 6 bases; nucleotides not matched to a gene: 8. This CDR3 region has 14 residues. Per germline, CDR1 MNHEY and CDR2 SVGAGI. The CDR3 here is CASSSPTGDAEAFF. CDR3 coding DNA: TGTGCCAGCAGTTCCCCCACAGGGGACGCTGAAGCTTTCTTT.

The V and J genes are TRBV7-6 and TRBJ1-1; D perhaps matches TRBD1 (6 bases). Germline lookup yields CDR1 SGHVS and CDR2 FNYEAQ. The CDR3 has 13 amino acids. With 4 bases removed from V and 9 bases from J, the gap between germline ends came to 15 bases. CDR3 amino acids: CASSSGQTLQAFF. The CDR3 DNA follows: TGTGCCAGCAGCTCCGGACAGACGCTACAAGCTTTCTTT.

This chain uses TRBV4-1 with TRBJ2-3, with 7 bases fitting TRBD2. From germline, CDR1 is MGHRA and CDR2 YSYEKL. This CDR3 contains 18 residues. The trim removed 2 bases at V and 0 bases at J, leaving 11 bases unmatched. The DNA for the CDR3 is TGCGCCAGCAGCCAAAGCGGGGATAGCGGGTTTAGCACAGATACGCAGTATTTT. This sequence encodes CASSQSGDSGFSTDTQYF.

This chain connects TRBV6-1 to TRBJ1-4; TRBD1 aligns across 10 bases. Germline CDR1 MNHNS, CDR2 SASEGT. V gave up 2 bases and J gave up 7 bases; unmatched junction bases: 4. The CDR3 runs 15 residues. This chain's CDR3 is CASSEFRQGAEKLFF. The CDR3 DNA is TGTGCCAGCAGTGAATTTCGACAGGGGGCTGAAAAACTGTTTTTT.

CDR3 in amino acids: CASSSNTNTEAFF. The CDR3 DNA sequence: TGTGCCAGCTCTTCGAACACGAACACTGAAGCTTTCTTT. This chain uses TRBV18 with TRBJ1-1, with D unclear. Trimming removed 6 bases at V and 1 base at J, with 9 bases between. The CDR3 runs to 13 residues. CDR1 is KGHSH, CDR2 LQKENI, per germline.

The chain employs TRBV7-3 and TRBJ2-1; D might be TRBD2 (5 bases). Germline V CDR1 and CDR2: SGHTA, FQGTGA. V was cut by 2 bases and J by 12 bases, with 14 bases left in between. This CDR3 contains 13 residues. CDR3 nucleotides: TGTGCCAGCAGCTTAGGGAGTGCGACACTGCAGTTCTTC. This translates into CASSLGSATLQFF.

The chain joins TRBV9 to TRBJ2-5; 8 bases agree with TRBD2. Germline V gene sequence: CDR1 SGDLS, CDR2 YYNGEE. The CDR3 length is 16 residues. V gave up 3 bases and J gave up 2 bases; unmatched junction bases: 9. Here the CDR3 reads CASSASLAGPQETQYF. The CDR3 DNA follows: TGTGCCAGCAGCGCGAGTTTAGCGGGGCCGCAAGAGACCCAGTACTTC.

The rearrangement uses TRBV18 and TRBJ2-2; TRBD1 agrees at 9 bases. The length of the CDR3 is 15 residues. Losses at the gene ends were 4 bases for V and 1 base for J; bases not matched to a gene: 1. Germline V gene data show CDR1 as KGHSH and CDR2 as LQKENI. The CDR3 region is CASSQGQGNTGELFF. The CDR3 DNA follows: TGTGCCAGCTCACAGGGACAGGGGAACACCGGGGAGCTGTTTTTT. Full variable domain (outside the CDR3, taken from reference TRBV18 and TRBJ2-2): NAGVMQNPRHLVRRRGQEARLRCSPMKGHSHVYWYRQLPEEGLKFMVYLQKENIIDESGMPKERFSAEFPKEGPSILRIQQVVRGDSAAYFCASSQGQGNTGELFFGEGSRLTVL.

This clone came up a few times. The chain carries TRBV7-2 and TRBJ1-1, with TRBD1 matching over 8 bases. The J segment lost 1 base and the V segment lost 1 base, leaving 8 bases of the junction unmatched. Germline V CDR1 and CDR2: SGHTA, FQGNSA. The CDR3 extends over 17 amino acids. The CDR3, as DNA: TGTGCCAGCAGCTTAGTGAGGACAGGGACCAAGAACACTGAAGCTTTCTTT. This encodes CASSLVRTGTKNTEAFF.

Only a few counts were recorded for this clone. The chain carries TRBV6-5 and TRBJ1-5; possibly TRBD1 for D (6 bases). This CDR3 region has 14 residues. Trimming cost V 6 bases and J 3 bases, with 12 bases left between them. Germline CDR1 is MNHEY and CDR2 is SVGAGI. DNA of the CDR3: TGTGCCAGCAGACCAGGACAGTTCAATCAGCCCCAGCATTTT. Its protein product is CASRPGQFNQPQHF.

The CDR3 region is CASSPRTVGYGYTF. The CDR3 nucleotides are TGTGCCAGCAGCCCACGGACAGTAGGATATGGCTACACCTTC. The rearrangement joins TRBV3-1 (or the pseudogene TRBV3-2) to TRBJ1-2; possible D gene TRBD1, 6 bases. V lost 4 bases and J 5 bases, leaving 14 bases between the germline ends. The CDR3 totals 14 residues. CDR1 is LGHDT, CDR2 YNNKEL, per germline (reference sequence).

The chain has TRBV18 and TRBJ1-5; tentative D call: TRBD1 (5 bases). The CDR3 has 15 residues. CDR1 is KGHSH and CDR2 is LQKENI in the germline V gene. Trimming took 2 bases from V and 5 from J, leaving 13 bases between them. CDR3 coding DNA: TGTGCCAGCTCACCAGGGGCAGGGTTGGATCAGCCCCAGCATTTT. It codes for CASSPGAGLDQPQHF.

CDR3 region: CASSISGGAPDTQYF. DNA for the CDR3: TGTGCCAGCAGCATTAGCGGGGGGGCTCCAGATACGCAGTATTTT. The chain carries TRBV9 and TRBJ2-3; 11 bases are a match to TRBD2. After removal of 4 bases from V and 4 bases from J, the junction contained 5 bases not matched to a gene. This CDR3 has 15 amino acids. CDR1 is SGDLS and CDR2 is YYNGEE in the germline V gene.

Points on this clone: Other DNA sequences of this sample code for an identical CDR3. J is TRBJ2-3 and V is TRBV5-1; tentatively, D is TRBD1 (6 bases). The length of the CDR3 is 15 residues. Per the germline V gene, CDR1 is SGHRS and CDR2 is YFSETQ. The germline V and J ends were trimmed by 0 bases and 2 bases, with 10 bases remaining between them. For the CDR3, the DNA is TGCGCCAGCAGCTTGGGGGGGCGCTCCACAGATACGCAGTATTTT. It yields the protein CASSLGGRSTDTQYF.

The chain combines TRBV29-1 with TRBJ2-7; TRBD1 aligns across 8 bases. The germline CDR1 and CDR2 sequences are SQVTM and ANQGSEA. V dropped 1 base and J dropped 2; count of bases not matched to a gene: 4. The CDR3 runs to 14 residues. The DNA for the CDR3 is TGCAGCGTTGAAGGGACAGGGAGTGCCTACGAGCAGTACTTC. This translates into CSVEGTGSAYEQYF.

The chain links TRBV27 to TRBJ1-2; perhaps TRBD1 as D (6 bases). The V gene lost 8 bases and the J gene lost 4 bases, with 11 bases spanning the gap. Germline CDR1 is MNHEY and CDR2 is SMNVEV (reference sequence). The CDR3 covers 12 residues. This CDR3 reads CASGRDIYGYTF. The CDR3 DNA is TGTGCCAGCGGGAGGGACATCTATGGCTACACCTTC.

The chain carries TRBV7-8 and TRBJ1-5, with D possibly TRBD1 on 6 matching bases. Germline CDR1 is SGHVS and CDR2 is FQNEAQ. With 5 bases removed from V and 2 bases from J, the gap between germline ends came to 13 bases. This CDR3 has 15 amino acids. This CDR3 reads CASSLQGVGNQPQHF. CDR3 coding DNA: TGTGCCAGCAGCCTACAGGGAGTGGGCAATCAGCCCCAGCATTTT.